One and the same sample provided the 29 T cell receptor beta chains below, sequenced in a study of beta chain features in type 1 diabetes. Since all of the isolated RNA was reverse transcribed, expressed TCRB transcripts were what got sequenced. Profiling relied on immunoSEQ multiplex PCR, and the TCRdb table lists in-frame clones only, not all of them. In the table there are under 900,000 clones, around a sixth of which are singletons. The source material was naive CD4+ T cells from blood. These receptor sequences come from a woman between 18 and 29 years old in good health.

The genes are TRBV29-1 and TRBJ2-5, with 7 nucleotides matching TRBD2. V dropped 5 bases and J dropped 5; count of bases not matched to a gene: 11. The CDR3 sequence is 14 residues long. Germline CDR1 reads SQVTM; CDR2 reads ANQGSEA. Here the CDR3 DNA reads TGCAGCGTTTTGGGAGGGCCCTCCATCGAGACCCAGTACTTC. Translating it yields CSVLGGPSIETQYF.

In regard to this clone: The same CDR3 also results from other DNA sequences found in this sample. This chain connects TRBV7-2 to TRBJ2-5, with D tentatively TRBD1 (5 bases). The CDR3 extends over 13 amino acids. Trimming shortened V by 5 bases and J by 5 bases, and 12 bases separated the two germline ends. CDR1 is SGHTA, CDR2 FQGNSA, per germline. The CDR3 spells CASSPRQRETQYF. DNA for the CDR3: TGTGCCAGCAGCCCGCGACAGAGGGAGACCCAGTACTTC.

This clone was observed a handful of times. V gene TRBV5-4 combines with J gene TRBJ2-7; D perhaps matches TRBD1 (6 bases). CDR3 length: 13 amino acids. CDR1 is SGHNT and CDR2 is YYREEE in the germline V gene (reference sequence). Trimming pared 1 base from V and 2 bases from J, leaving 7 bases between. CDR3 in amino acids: CASSLKGAYEQYF. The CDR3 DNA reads TGTGCCAGCAGCTTGAAGGGGGCCTACGAGCAGTACTTC.

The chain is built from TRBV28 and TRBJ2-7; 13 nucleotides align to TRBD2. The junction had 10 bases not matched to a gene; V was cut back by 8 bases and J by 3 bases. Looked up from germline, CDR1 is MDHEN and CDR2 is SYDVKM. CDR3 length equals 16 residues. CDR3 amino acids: CASRGLAGERFYEQYF. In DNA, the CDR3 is TGTGCCAGCCGCGGACTAGCGGGAGAGAGGTTCTACGAGCAGTACTTC.

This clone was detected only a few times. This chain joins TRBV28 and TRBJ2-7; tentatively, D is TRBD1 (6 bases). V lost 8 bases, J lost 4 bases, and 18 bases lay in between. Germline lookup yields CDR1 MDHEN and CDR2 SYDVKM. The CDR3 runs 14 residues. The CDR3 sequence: CASAPPGGQYEQYF. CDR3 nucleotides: TGTGCCAGCGCCCCTCCCGGCGGACAGTACGAGCAGTACTTC.

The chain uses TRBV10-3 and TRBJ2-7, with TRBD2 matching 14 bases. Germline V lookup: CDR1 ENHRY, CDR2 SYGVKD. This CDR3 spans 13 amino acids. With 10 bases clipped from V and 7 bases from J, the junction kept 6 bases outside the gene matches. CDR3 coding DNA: TGTGCCACGGGACTAGCGGGAGCTGAAGAGCAGTACTTC. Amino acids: CATGLAGAEEQYF.

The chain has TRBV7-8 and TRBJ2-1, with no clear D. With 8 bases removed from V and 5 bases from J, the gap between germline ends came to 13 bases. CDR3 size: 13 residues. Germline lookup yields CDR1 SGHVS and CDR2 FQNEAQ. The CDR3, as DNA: TGTGCCAGCCGACGGTCCCGGGACAATGAGCAGTTCTTC. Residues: CASRRSRDNEQFF.

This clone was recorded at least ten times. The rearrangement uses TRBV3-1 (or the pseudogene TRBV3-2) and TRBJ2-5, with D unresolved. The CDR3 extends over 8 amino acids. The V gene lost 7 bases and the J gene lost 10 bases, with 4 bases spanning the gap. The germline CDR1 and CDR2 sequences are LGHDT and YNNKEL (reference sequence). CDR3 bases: TGTGCCAGCACGATCCAGTACTTC. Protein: CASTIQYF.

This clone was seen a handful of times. DNA for the CDR3: TGTGCCAGCAGCATCAGGGGGACCGCGGGTTATGAGACCCAGTACTTC. This encodes CASSIRGTAGYETQYF. The chain is built from TRBV5-6 and TRBJ2-5; 7 bases align to TRBD1. V lost 4 bases to trimming and J lost 5 bases; unmatched junction nucleotides: 14. The CDR3 contains 16 residues. The germline CDR1 and CDR2 sequences are SGHDT and YYEEEE. Filled out from reference TRBV5-6 and TRBJ2-5, the complete variable domain reads DAGVTQSPTHLIKTRGQQVTLRCSPKSGHDTVSWYQQALGQGPQFIFQYYEEEERQRGNFPDRFSGHQFPNYSSELNVNALLLGDSALYLCASSIRGTAGYETQYFGPGTRLLVL.

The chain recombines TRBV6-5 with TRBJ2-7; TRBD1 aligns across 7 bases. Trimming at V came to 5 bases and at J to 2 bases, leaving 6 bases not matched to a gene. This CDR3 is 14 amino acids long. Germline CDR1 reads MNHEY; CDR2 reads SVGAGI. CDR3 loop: CASSRQGVPYEQYF. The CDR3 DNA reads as TGTGCCAGCAGTCGACAGGGTGTCCCCTACGAGCAGTACTTC.

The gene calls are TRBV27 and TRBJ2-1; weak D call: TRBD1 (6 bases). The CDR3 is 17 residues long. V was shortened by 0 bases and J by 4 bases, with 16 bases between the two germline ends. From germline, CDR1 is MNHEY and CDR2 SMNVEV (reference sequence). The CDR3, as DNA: TGTGCCAGCAGTTTATCGGACAGCCGAGGGGCGTACAATGAGCAGTTCTTC. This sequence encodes CASSLSDSRGAYNEQFF.

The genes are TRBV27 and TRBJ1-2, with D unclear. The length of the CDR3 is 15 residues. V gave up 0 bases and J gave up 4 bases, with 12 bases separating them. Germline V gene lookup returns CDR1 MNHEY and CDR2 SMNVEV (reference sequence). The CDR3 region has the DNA TGTGCCAGCAGTTTATCGGACCTCCTTCCCTATGGCTACACCTTC. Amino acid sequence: CASSLSDLLPYGYTF.

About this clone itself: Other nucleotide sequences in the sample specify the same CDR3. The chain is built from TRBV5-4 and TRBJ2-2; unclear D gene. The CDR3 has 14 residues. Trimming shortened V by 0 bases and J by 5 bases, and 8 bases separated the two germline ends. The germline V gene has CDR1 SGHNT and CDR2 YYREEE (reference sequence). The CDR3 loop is CASSLAGGTGELFF. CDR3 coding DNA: TGTGCCAGCAGCTTGGCCGGCGGAACCGGGGAGCTGTTTTTT.

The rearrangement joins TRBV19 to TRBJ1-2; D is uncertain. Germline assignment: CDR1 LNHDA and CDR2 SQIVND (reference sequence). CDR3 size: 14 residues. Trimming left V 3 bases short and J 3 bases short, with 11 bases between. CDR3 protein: CASSIMRGDYGYTF. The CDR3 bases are TGTGCCAGTAGTATCATGCGGGGTGACTATGGCTACACCTTC. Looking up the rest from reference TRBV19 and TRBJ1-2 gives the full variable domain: DGGITQSPKYLFRKEGQNVTLSCEQNLNHDAMYWYRQDPGQGLRLIYYSQIVNDFQKGDIAEGYSVSREKKESFPLTVTSAQKNPTAFYLCASSIMRGDYGYTFGSGTRLTVV.

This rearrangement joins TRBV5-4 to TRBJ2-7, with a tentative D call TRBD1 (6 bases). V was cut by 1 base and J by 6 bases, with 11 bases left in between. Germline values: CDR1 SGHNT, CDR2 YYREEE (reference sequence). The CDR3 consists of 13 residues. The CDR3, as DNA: TGTGCCAGCAGCTTGACAGGGTTGGGCGAGCAGTACTTC. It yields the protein CASSLTGLGEQYF.

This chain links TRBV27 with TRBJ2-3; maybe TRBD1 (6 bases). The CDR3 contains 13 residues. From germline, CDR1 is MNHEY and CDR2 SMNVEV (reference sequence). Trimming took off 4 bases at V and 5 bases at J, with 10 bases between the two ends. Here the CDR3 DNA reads TGTGCCAGCAGTTACAGGGTTGGAGATACGCAGTATTTT. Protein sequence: CASSYRVGDTQYF.

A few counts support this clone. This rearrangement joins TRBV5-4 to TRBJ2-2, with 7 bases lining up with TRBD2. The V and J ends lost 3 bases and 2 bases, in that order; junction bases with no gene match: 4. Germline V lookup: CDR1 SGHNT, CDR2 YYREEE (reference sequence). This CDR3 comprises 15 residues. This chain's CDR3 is CASSSGGLNTGELFF. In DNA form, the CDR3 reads TGTGCCAGCAGCTCCGGGGGACTAAACACCGGGGAGCTGTTTTTT.

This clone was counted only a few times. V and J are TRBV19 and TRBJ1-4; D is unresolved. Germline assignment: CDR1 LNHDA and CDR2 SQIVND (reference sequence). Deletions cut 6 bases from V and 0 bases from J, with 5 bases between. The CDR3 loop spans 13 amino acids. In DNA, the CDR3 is TGTGCCAGTAGGACAACAACTAATGAAAAACTGTTTTTT. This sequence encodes CASRTTTNEKLFF.

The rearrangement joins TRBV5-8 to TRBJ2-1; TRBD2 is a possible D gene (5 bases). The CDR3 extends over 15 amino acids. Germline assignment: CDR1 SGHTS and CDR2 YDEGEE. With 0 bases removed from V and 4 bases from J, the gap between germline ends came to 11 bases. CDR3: CASSLGLPEYNEQFF. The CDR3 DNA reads TGTGCCAGCAGCTTGGGACTACCGGAGTACAATGAGCAGTTCTTC. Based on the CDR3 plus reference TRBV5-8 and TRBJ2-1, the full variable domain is EAGVTQSPTHLIKTRGQQATLRCSPISGHTSVYWYQQALGLGLQFLLWYDEGEERNRGNFPPRFSGRQFPNYSSELNVNALELEDSALYLCASSLGLPEYNEQFFGPGTRLTVL.

The CDR3 bases are TGTGCCAGTAGTATCAGACTAGCGGGAGGATCTGAGACCCAGTACTTC. This translates into CASSIRLAGGSETQYF. This rearrangement joins TRBV19 to TRBJ2-5; 13 nucleotides match TRBD2. The CDR3 loop spans 16 amino acids. Germline loops: CDR1 LNHDA, CDR2 SQIVND (reference sequence). V shed 3 bases, J shed 5 bases, and the junction held 6 bases outside the gene matches.

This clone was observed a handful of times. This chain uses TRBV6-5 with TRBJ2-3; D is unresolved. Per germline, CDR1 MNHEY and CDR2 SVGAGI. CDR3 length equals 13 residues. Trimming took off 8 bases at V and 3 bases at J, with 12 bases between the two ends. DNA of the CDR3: TGTGCCAGCCGCCAACGACTTACAGATACGCAGTATTTT. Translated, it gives CASRQRLTDTQYF.

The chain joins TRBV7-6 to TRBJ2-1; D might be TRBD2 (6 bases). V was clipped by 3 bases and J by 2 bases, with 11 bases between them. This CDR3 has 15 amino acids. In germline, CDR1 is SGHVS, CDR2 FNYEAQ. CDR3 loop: CASSLVLAPYNEQFF. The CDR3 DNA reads TGTGCCAGCAGCTTGGTACTAGCCCCCTACAATGAGCAGTTCTTC.

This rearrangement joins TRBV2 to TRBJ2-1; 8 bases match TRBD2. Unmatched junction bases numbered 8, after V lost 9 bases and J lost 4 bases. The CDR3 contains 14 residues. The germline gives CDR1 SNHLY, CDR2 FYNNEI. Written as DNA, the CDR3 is TGTGCCAGGGACTTAGCGGGAAGTTACAATGAGCAGTTCTTC. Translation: CARDLAGSYNEQFF.

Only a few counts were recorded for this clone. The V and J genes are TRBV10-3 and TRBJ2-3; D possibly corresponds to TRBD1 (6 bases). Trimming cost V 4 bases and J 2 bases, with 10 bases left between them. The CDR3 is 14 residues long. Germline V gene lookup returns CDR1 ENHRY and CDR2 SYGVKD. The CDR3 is CAISGGLLTDTQYF. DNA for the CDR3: TGTGCCATCAGTGGGGGGCTGCTCACAGATACGCAGTATTTT.

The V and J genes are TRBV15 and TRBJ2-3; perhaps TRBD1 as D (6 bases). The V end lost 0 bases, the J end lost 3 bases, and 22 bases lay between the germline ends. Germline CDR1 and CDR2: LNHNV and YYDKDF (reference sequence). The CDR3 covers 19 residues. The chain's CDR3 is CATSRDHRGRDPWTDTQYF. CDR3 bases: TGTGCCACCAGCAGAGACCATAGGGGGAGAGACCCTTGGACAGATACGCAGTATTTT.

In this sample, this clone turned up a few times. As DNA, the CDR3 is TGTGCCAGCAGCCAAGGGACAGGGGCCCGAAACACCATATATTTT. Translating it yields CASSQGTGARNTIYF. The rearrangement joins TRBV14 to TRBJ1-3; 9 bases line up with TRBD1. There are 15 residues in the CDR3. Germline CDR1 is SGHDN and CDR2 is FVKESK. V lost 1 base and J lost 5; bases outside the gene matches: 3.

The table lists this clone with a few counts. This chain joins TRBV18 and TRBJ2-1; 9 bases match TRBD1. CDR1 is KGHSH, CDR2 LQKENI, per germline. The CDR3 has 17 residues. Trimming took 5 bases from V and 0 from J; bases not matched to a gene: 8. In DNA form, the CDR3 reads TGTGCCAGCTCATCGGACAGGGGCCAATCCTCCTACAATGAGCAGTTCTTC. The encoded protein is CASSSDRGQSSYNEQFF.

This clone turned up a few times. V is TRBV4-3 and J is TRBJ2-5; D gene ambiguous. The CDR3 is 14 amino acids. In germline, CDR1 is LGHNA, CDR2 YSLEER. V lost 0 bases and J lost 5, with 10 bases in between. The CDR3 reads CASSQDWARETQYF. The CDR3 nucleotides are TGCGCCAGCAGCCAAGACTGGGCGCGGGAGACCCAGTACTTC.

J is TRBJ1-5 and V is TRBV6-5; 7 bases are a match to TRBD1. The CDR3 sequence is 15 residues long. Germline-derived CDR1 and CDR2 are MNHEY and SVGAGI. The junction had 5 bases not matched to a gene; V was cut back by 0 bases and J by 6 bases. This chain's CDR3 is CASSYSSAGGQPQHF. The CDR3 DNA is TGTGCCAGCAGTTACTCGTCGGCAGGGGGTCAGCCCCAGCATTTT.